Following are 3 T cell receptor beta chains from one sample sequenced in a study of control samples from healthy donors and cancer patients (dated by TCRdb to about 2020). The protocol used for the library was the immunoSEQ multiplex PCR assay. What TCRdb holds here is the immuneACCESS table cut down to in-frame rearrangements. Part of the clones is not present; checked against another copy, under half of the missing clones reflect an unresolved V gene, and the others are unexplained. Here the sample has 100,000 to 150,000 clones; around 93% occur a single time. Clones ranked in the top ten supply roughly 8.7% of the sample. The sequencing sample was made of blood. The receptors were sampled from a man between 18 and 29 years old in good health.

This chain's CDR3 is CASSMGPAYEQYF. As DNA, the CDR3 is TGTGCCAGTAGTATGGGACCAGCCTACGAGCAGTACTTC. The chain links TRBV19 to TRBJ2-7; D may correspond to TRBD1 or TRBD2 (5 bases each). The CDR3 has 13 amino acids. The germline V and J ends were trimmed by 3 bases and 2 bases, with 8 bases remaining between them. Germline V gene lookup returns CDR1 LNHDA and CDR2 SQIVND (reference sequence).

A single count supports this clone. The V and J genes are TRBV3-1 (or the pseudogene TRBV3-2) and TRBJ1-2; D not certain. The CDR3 is made up of 15 amino acids. The V gene's germline CDR1 is LGHDT and CDR2 YNNKEL (reference sequence). Trimming stripped 0 bases from V and 8 bases from J, with 16 bases between. This CDR3 is CASSQDPATAGGYTF. DNA of the CDR3: TGTGCCAGCAGCCAAGATCCCGCCACAGCCGGAGGCTACACCTTC.

The V and J genes are TRBV3-1 (or the pseudogene TRBV3-2) and TRBJ2-1; 8 bases map to TRBD1. In germline, CDR1 is LGHDT, CDR2 YNNKEL (reference sequence). The CDR3 totals 16 residues. V lost 4 bases and J lost 0; bases outside the gene matches: 5. The DNA of the CDR3 is TGTGCCAGCAGCCTTTGGACAGGGAGCTCCTACAATGAGCAGTTCTTC. It translates to CASSLWTGSSYNEQFF.